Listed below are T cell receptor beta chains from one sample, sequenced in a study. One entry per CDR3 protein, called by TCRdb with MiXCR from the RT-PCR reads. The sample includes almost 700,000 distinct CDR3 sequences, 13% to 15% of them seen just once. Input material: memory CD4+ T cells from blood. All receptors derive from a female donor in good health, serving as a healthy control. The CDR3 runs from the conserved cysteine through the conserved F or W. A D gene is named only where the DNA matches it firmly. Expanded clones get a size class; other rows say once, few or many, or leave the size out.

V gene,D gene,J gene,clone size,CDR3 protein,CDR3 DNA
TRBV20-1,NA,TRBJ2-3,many,CSAREGLTDTQYF,TGCAGTGCTAGGGAGGGGCTAACAGATACGCAGTATTTT
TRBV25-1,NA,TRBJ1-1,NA,CASSLSRLAEAFF,TGTGCCAGCAGTTTGAGCAGACTAGCTGAAGCTTTCTTT
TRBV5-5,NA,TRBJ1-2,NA,CASSQLWGGTESPF,TGTGCCAGCAGCCAACTCTGGGGTGGGACCGAATCACCCTTC
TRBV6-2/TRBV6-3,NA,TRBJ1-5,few,CASTGPRANQPQHF,TGTGCCAGCACCGGGCCGCGGGCCAATCAGCCCCAGCATTTT
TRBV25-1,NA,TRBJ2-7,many,CASSNAGTAFDEQYF,TGTGCCAGCAGTAACGCGGGCACGGCTTTCGACGAGCAGTACTTC
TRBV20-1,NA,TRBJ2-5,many,CSARSLTRGETQYF,TGCAGTGCTAGATCCCTGACTAGGGGAGAGACCCAGTACTTC
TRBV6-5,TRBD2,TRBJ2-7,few,CASSTSGGGSSYEQYF,TGTGCCAGCAGTACTAGCGGAGGGGGGAGCTCCTACGAGCAGTACTTC
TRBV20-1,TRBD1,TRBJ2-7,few,CSALPPPTGVHEQYF,TGCAGTGCCCTCCCACCCCCGACAGGGGTCCACGAGCAGTACTTC
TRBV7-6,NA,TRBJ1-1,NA,CASSQGPVSGTEAFF,TGTGCCAGCAGCCAGGGACCTGTTAGCGGCACTGAAGCTTTCTTT
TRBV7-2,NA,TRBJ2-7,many,CASSLVKNSYEQYF,TGTGCCAGCAGCTTAGTCAAAAACTCCTACGAGCAGTACTTC
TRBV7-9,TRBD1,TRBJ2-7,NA,CASSLGTGDQQYF,TGTGCCAGCAGCTTAGGGACAGGGGATCAGCAGTACTTC
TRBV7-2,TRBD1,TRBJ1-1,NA,CASSLRQGLKTEAFF,TGTGCCAGCAGCTTAAGACAGGGACTGAAGACTGAAGCTTTCTTT
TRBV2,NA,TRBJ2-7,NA,CASRAGSSSYEQYF,TGTGCCAGCAGGGCCGGGTCCAGCTCCTACGAGCAGTACTTC
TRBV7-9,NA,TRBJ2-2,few,CASSRAGFGTGELFF,TGTGCCAGCAGCCGAGCGGGTTTTGGGACCGGGGAGCTGTTTTTT
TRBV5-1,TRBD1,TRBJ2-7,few,CASSLNPTGASHEQYF,TGCGCCAGCAGTCTAAACCCAACAGGGGCCTCCCACGAGCAGTACTTC
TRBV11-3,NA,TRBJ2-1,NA,CASSLRGTGFNEQFF,TGTGCCAGCAGCCTAAGGGGTACAGGCTTCAATGAGCAGTTCTTC
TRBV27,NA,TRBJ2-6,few,CASSFSWGPGANVLTF,TGTGCCAGCAGTTTTAGTTGGGGCCCTGGGGCCAACGTCCTGACTTTC
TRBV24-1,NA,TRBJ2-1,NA,CATSATGASVYNEQFF,TGTGCCACCAGTGCAACCGGGGCCAGCGTCTACAATGAGCAGTTCTTC
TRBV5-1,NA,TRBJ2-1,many,CASSFRQGPSNEQFF,TGCGCCAGCAGCTTCCGGCAGGGGCCAAGCAATGAGCAGTTCTTC
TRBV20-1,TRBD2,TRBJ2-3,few,CSAELAGGTLVATDTQYF,TGCAGTGCCGAGTTAGCGGGAGGGACGTTGGTGGCCACAGATACGCAGTATTTT
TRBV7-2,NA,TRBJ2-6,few,CASSTGWSGANVLTF,TGTGCCAGCAGCACAGGTTGGTCTGGGGCCAACGTCCTGACTTTC
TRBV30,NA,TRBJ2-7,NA,CACYSSSSYEQYF,TGTGCCTGCTACAGCTCTAGCTCCTACGAGCAGTACTTC
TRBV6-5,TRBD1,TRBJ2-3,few,CASRDRGLGTDTQYF,TGTGCCAGCAGAGACAGGGGGCTGGGCACAGATACGCAGTATTTT
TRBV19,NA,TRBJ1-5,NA,CASRLEGGYSNQPQHF,TGTGCCAGTAGACTAGAGGGGGGTTATAGCAATCAGCCCCAGCATTTT
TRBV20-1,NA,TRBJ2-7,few,CSASLQGPSGITYEQYF,TGCAGTGCTAGCCTTCAGGGGCCTAGCGGAATTACCTACGAGCAGTACTTC
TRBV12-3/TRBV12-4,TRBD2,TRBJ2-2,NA,CVAGTSVRGNTGELFF,TGTGTCGCCGGGACTAGCGTGAGGGGGAACACCGGGGAGCTGTTTTTT
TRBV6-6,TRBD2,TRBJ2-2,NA,CASSSPPSGRAGELFF,TGTGCCAGCAGTTCTCCACCTAGCGGGAGGGCCGGGGAGCTGTTTTTT
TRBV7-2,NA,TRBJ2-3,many,CASSFRQATDTQYF,TGTGCCAGCAGCTTCAGACAGGCGACAGATACGCAGTATTTT
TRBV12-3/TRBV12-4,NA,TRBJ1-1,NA,CASSHRDHLDTEAFF,TGTGCCAGCAGTCACAGGGACCACTTGGACACTGAAGCTTTCTTT
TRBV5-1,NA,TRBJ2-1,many,CASSPATDYNEQFF,TGCGCCAGCAGCCCGGCGACAGACTACAATGAGCAGTTCTTC
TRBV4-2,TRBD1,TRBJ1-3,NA,CASSPRTNRGLLGNTIYF,TGTGCCAGCAGCCCCCGGACAAACAGGGGATTATTAGGAAACACCATATATTTT
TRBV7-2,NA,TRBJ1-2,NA,CASSPGYTF,TGTGCCAGCAGCCCCGGCTACACCTTC
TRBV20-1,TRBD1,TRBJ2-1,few,CSASQQGLGYNEQFF,TGCAGTGCTAGCCAACAGGGGCTGGGGTACAATGAGCAGTTCTTC
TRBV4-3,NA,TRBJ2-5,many,CASSQVVGVGETQYF,TGCGCCAGCAGCCAAGTTGTGGGAGTGGGAGAGACCCAGTACTTC
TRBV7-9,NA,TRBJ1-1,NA,CASIWEGSAFF,TGTGCCAGCATCTGGGAGGGGTCCGCTTTCTTT
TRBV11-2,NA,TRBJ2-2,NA,CASSFVNGELFF,TGTGCCAGCAGCTTTGTTAACGGGGAGCTGTTTTTT
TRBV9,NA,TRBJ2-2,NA,CASDRQGLTGELFF,TGTGCCAGTGACCGGCAGGGGCTCACCGGGGAGCTGTTTTTT
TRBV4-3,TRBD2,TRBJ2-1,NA,CASSSSSGRNEQFF,TGCGCCAGCAGCAGCTCTAGCGGGCGTAATGAGCAGTTCTTC
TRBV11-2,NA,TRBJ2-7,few,CASSLDAGRFSYEQYF,TGTGCCAGCAGCTTAGATGCCGGACGGTTTTCCTACGAGCAGTACTTC
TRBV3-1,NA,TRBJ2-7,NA,CASSQDRDKGQYF,TGTGCCAGCAGCCAAGATAGGGACAAAGGGCAGTACTTC
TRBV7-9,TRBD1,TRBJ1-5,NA,CASSLVGGQANQPQHF,TGTGCCAGCAGCTTAGTTGGGGGACAGGCCAATCAGCCCCAGCATTTT
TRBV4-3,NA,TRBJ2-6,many,CASSQVPTRVAGANVLTF,TGCGCCAGCAGCCAAGTTCCTACGAGGGTGGCTGGGGCCAACGTCCTGACTTTC
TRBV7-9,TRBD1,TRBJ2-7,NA,CASSIQQGYEQYF,TGTGCCAGCAGCATTCAACAGGGGTACGAGCAGTACTTC
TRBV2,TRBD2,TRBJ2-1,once,CASKDGRAGNEQFF,TGTGCCAGCAAGGACGGGAGGGCGGGCAATGAGCAGTTCTTC
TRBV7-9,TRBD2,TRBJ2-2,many,CASSFLLQLGTSGTGGYTGELFF,TGTGCCAGCAGCTTCCTCCTCCAACTCGGGACTAGCGGGACCGGGGGTTACACCGGGGAGCTGTTTTTT
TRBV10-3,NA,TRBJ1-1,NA,CAISEKNSLNTEAFF,TGTGCCATCAGTGAGAAAAACAGCCTGAACACTGAAGCTTTCTTT
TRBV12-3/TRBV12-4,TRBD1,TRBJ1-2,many,CASSLGTDNYGYTF,TGTGCCAGCAGTTTGGGGACAGACAACTATGGCTACACCTTC
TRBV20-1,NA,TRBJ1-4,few,CSASRGFATNEKLFF,TGCAGTGCTAGTCGGGGTTTCGCAACTAATGAAAAACTGTTTTTT
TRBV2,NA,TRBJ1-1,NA,CASSGAGRSTEAFF,TGTGCCAGCAGTGGCGCGGGGAGGAGCACTGAAGCTTTCTTT
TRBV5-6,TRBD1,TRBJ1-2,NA,CASSLDRGQSNYGYTF,TGTGCCAGCAGCCTGGACAGGGGGCAATCTAACTATGGCTACACCTTC
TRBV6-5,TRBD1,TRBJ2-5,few,CASTPGTGRVETQYF,TGTGCCAGCACCCCCGGGACAGGGCGGGTAGAGACCCAGTACTTC
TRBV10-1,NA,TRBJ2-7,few,CASSESRGSYEQYF,TGCGCCAGCAGTGAGTCTAGGGGATCCTACGAGCAGTACTTC
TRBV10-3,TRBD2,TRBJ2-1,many,CAISDPGLAGTHSFDEQFF,TGTGCCATCAGTGACCCGGGACTAGCGGGCACCCATAGCTTCGATGAGCAGTTCTTC